This record concerns one T cell receptor (beta chain) sequence. Its specificity is unknown. Profiled with immunoSEQ multiplex PCR; TCRdb holds only in-frame clones, not every one. The sample records around 330,000 clones, around 66% being singletons. In germline, CDR1 is MDHEN, CDR2 SYDVKM. The ends were cut back, 5 bases at V and 5 bases at J, with 15 bases in the middle. This CDR3 contains 15 residues. The sample belongs to a study of cytotoxic CD8 clonotypes in ibrutinib-treated CLL. Regarding the study as a whole: Sampling time points were not equivalent between sustained-remission and progressing patients. With treatment, public clonotypes, which were uncommon, either contracted or remained stable. Clonality went up at ibrutinib response and then declined back toward baseline at progression.

Cryopreserved PBMCs provided around 2.2 micrograms of genomic DNA for the TCR beta libraries. The rearrangement joins TRBV28 to TRBJ1-4; D perhaps matches TRBD1 (6 bases). Sequencing used PBMCs, obtained after 36 months of ibrutinib treatment. This receptor was taken from a human donor with chronic lymphocytic leukemia. The CDR3 reads CASSLDRSQNEKLFF. In DNA form, the CDR3 reads TGTGCCAGCAGTCTGGACAGAAGCCAGAATGAAAAACTGTTTTTT.